One and the same sample provided the 25 T cell receptor beta chains below, sequenced in a study of early stage breast cancer tumors (dated by TCRdb to about 2017). Libraries were made using the immunoSEQ multiplex PCR assay. Not all clones reach the TCRdb copy of this immuneACCESS table, which keeps in-frame sequences only. Checked studies attribute under half of the gap to unresolved V genes and leave the rest unexplained. Recorded for this sample are 39,000 or so clones; over 60% of them occurred a single time. The top ten clones comprise about 7% of the sample. Sequenced material: blood. The receptor source for this set is a person in their fifties with breast cancer.

The J gene is TRBJ2-1, the V gene TRBV5-6; 7 nucleotides align to TRBD2. V was clipped by 3 bases and J by 6 bases; unmatched bases: 6. Germline loops: CDR1 SGHDT, CDR2 YYEEEE. The CDR3 totals 14 residues. CDR3 sequence (DNA): TGTGCCAGCAGCTCCAAGCGGGACTTCAATGAGCAGTTCTTC. It translates to CASSSKRDFNEQFF.

The chain recombines TRBV7-9 with TRBJ2-7, with TRBD1 identical over 9 bases. Germline V gives CDR1 SEHNR, CDR2 FQNEAQ (reference sequence). The ends lost 5 bases at V and 4 bases at J; junction bases unmatched: 6. CDR3 length equals 14 residues. Here the CDR3 reads CASSQGTGYYEQYV. CDR3 in DNA: TGTGCCAGCAGCCAGGGGACAGGGTATTACGAGCAGTACGTC.

The chain carries TRBV5-1 and TRBJ1-1; D gene uncertain. The CDR3 runs to 14 residues. CDR1 is SGHRS, CDR2 YFSETQ, per germline. Trimming removed 2 bases from V and 1 base from J, with 9 bases in between. Here the CDR3 reads CASSFLTENTEAFF. DNA for the CDR3: TGCGCCAGCAGCTTTCTGACTGAGAACACTGAAGCTTTCTTT.

The rearrangement uses TRBV18 and TRBJ1-5, with D unclear. Looked up from germline, CDR1 is KGHSH and CDR2 is LQKENI. The CDR3 is 18 residues long. V dropped 1 base and J dropped 0 bases, with 16 bases sitting between them. The CDR3 sequence: CASSPLRQSVYSNQPQHF. CDR3 bases: TGTGCCAGCTCACCACTCCGTCAAAGCGTCTATAGCAATCAGCCCCAGCATTTT.

This rearrangement joins TRBV18 to TRBJ1-5; D remains ambiguous. Germline CDR1 KGHSH, CDR2 LQKENI. The V end was cut by 6 bases, the J end by 2 bases, with 14 bases between. The CDR3 spans 15 residues. DNA for the CDR3: TGTGCCAGCTCTCACTCGAGTCAAGGCAATCAGCCCCAGCATTTT. This sequence encodes CASSHSSQGNQPQHF. The whole variable domain, remainder taken from reference TRBV18 and TRBJ1-5, is NAGVMQNPRHLVRRRGQEARLRCSPMKGHSHVYWYRQLPEEGLKFMVYLQKENIIDESGMPKERFSAEFPKEGPSILRIQQVVRGDSAAYFCASSHSSQGNQPQHFGDGTRLSIL.

Here the CDR3 reads CASSWGLAGGSGELFF. DNA for the CDR3: TGTGCCAGCAGCTGGGGACTAGCGGGGGGGTCCGGGGAGCTGTTTTTT. The V and J genes are TRBV7-2 and TRBJ2-2, with 16 positions matching TRBD2. Germline V lookup: CDR1 SGHTA, CDR2 FQGNSA. The junction had 2 bases not matched to a gene; V was cut back by 4 bases and J by 6 bases. The CDR3 has 16 residues.

A note on this clone: The sample carries other DNA sequences with the same CDR3. This chain uses TRBV13 with TRBJ2-3; 9 bases align to TRBD2. V lost 0 bases, J lost 5 bases, and 3 bases stayed unmatched. This CDR3 is 15 amino acids long. Germline CDR1 is PRHDT and CDR2 is FYEKMQ (reference sequence). CDR3 coding DNA: TGTGCCAGCAGCTTAGGAGCGGGGGGCGGAGATACGCAGTATTTT. Its translation: CASSLGAGGGDTQYF.

This clone is medium-sized by share. The V gene is TRBV2, the J gene TRBJ2-7; 8 nucleotides agree with TRBD1. With 3 bases clipped from V and 3 bases from J, the junction kept 4 bases outside the gene matches. The germline V gene encodes CDR1 SNHLY and CDR2 FYNNEI. This CDR3 comprises 14 residues. The CDR3 DNA sequence: TGTGCCAGCAGTGAGGGGGACAGGAACTACGAGCAGTACTTC. Its translation: CASSEGDRNYEQYF.

The J gene is TRBJ2-1, the V gene TRBV7-6, with 8 positions matching TRBD1. Germline V gene lookup returns CDR1 SGHVS and CDR2 FNYEAQ. The CDR3 loop spans 15 amino acids. The V gene end was trimmed by 4 bases and the J gene end by 0 bases; junction bases not matched to a gene: 2. DNA for the CDR3: TGTGCCAGCAGCTACACAGGGGGCTCCTACAATGAGCAGTTCTTC. Encoded protein: CASSYTGGSYNEQFF.

The V and J genes are TRBV19 and TRBJ1-5; D possibly corresponds to TRBD1 (5 bases). Germline V gene lookup returns CDR1 LNHDA and CDR2 SQIVND (reference sequence). The CDR3 has 13 residues. Trimming took 5 bases from V and 7 from J, leaving 12 bases between them. CDR3 protein: CASSVTEGQPQHF. DNA of the CDR3: TGTGCCAGTAGTGTGACAGAAGGCCAGCCCCAGCATTTT.

The chain carries TRBV4-1 and TRBJ2-5; D is possibly TRBD1 (5 bases). The CDR3 has 14 residues. Trimming stripped 7 bases from V and 5 bases from J, with 17 bases between. The germline V gene encodes CDR1 MGHRA and CDR2 YSYEKL. The CDR3 bases are TGCGCCAGCACCGGTTCGCAGGGTCGGGAGACCCAGTACTTC. This gives the protein CASTGSQGRETQYF.

V and J are TRBV18 and TRBJ1-2; D might be TRBD1 (5 bases). Germline V gene data show CDR1 as KGHSH and CDR2 as LQKENI. V gave up 2 bases and J gave up 0 bases, with 16 bases separating them. The CDR3 runs 17 residues. CDR3 in DNA: TGTGCCAGCTCACCATTGCTCGATACAGGAACTAACTATGGCTACACCTTC. Its translation: CASSPLLDTGTNYGYTF.

This clone was counted between two and nine times. The chain is built from TRBV5-5 and TRBJ2-1; D possibly corresponds to TRBD2 (6 bases). This CDR3 is 14 amino acids long. V shed 3 bases and J shed 9 bases, with 16 bases lying between them. Germline V gene sequence: CDR1 SGHKS, CDR2 YYEKEE (reference sequence). The DNA of the CDR3 is TGTGCCAGCAGCTACCGGGACCCCGGGGGTGAGCAGTTCTTC. Translated: CASSYRDPGGEQFF.

In this sample, this clone turned up a few times. V gene TRBV5-1 combines with J gene TRBJ1-1; the match to TRBD1 covers 7 bases. Trimming removed 5 bases from V and 7 bases from J; junction bases left unmatched: 5. CDR3 length: 12 residues. CDR1 is SGHRS, CDR2 YFSETQ, per germline. The CDR3 protein is CASRSGTDEAFF. The DNA for the CDR3 is TGCGCCAGCAGATCCGGGACAGATGAAGCTTTCTTT.

This chain links TRBV18 with TRBJ1-2, with TRBD1 matching over 7 bases. The V gene end was trimmed by 6 bases and the J gene end by 5 bases; junction bases not matched to a gene: 9. CDR1 and CDR2 (germline): KGHSH, LQKENI. This CDR3 region has 14 residues. The CDR3 protein is CASSPGQNLYGYTF. The CDR3 DNA reads as TGTGCCAGCTCCCCGGGACAGAATTTATATGGCTACACCTTC.

The J gene is TRBJ2-7, the V gene TRBV11-2; 7 bases map to TRBD1. Germline assignment: CDR1 SGHAT and CDR2 FQNNGV. The CDR3 runs to 15 residues. V lost 5 bases to trimming and J lost 3 bases; unmatched junction nucleotides: 10. DNA of the CDR3: TGTGCCAGCAGCATACGGGACAGAGGGCTCTACGAGCAGTACTTC. It encodes CASSIRDRGLYEQYF. The variable domain in full, completed from reference TRBV11-2 and TRBJ2-7, reads EAGVAQSPRYKIIEKRQSVAFWCNPISGHATLYWYQQILGQGPKLLIQFQNNGVVDDSQLPKDRFSAERLKGVDSTLKIQPAKLEDSAVYLCASSIRDRGLYEQYFGPGTRLTVT.

This chain links TRBV9 with TRBJ2-5; TRBD2 aligns across 7 bases. CDR3 length: 15 amino acids. V shed 4 bases, J shed 5 bases, and the junction held 11 bases outside the gene matches. Germline V gene sequence: CDR1 SGDLS, CDR2 YYNGEE. The CDR3 protein is CASSPSGGSAETQYF. DNA for the CDR3: TGTGCCAGCAGCCCCTCCGGGGGGTCGGCCGAGACCCAGTACTTC.

The sample holds one count of this clone. This chain connects TRBV5-6 to TRBJ2-2, with 7 bases that match TRBD2. The V gene end was trimmed by 1 base and the J gene end by 1 base; junction bases not matched to a gene: 4. Germline CDR1 SGHDT, CDR2 YYEEEE. The CDR3 extends over 16 amino acids. The CDR3 here is CASSLIGTKNTGELFF. The CDR3 DNA sequence: TGTGCCAGCAGCTTGATCGGGACTAAGAACACCGGGGAGCTGTTTTTT. Full variable domain (outside the CDR3, taken from reference TRBV5-6 and TRBJ2-2): DAGVTQSPTHLIKTRGQQVTLRCSPKSGHDTVSWYQQALGQGPQFIFQYYEEEERQRGNFPDRFSGHQFPNYSSELNVNALLLGDSALYLCASSLIGTKNTGELFFGEGSRLTVL.

To note about this clone: The CDR3 ends on some other residue instead of the conserved phenylalanine or tryptophan, so this is likely a read error. The limits of the CDR3 on the DNA are not certain, so only TCRdb's listed CDR3 is given. The genes are TRBV2 and TRBJ2-7; TRBD1, the D gene given by the table, was not confirmed from the DNA. Germline V gene sequence: CDR1 SNHLY, CDR2 FYNNEI. The CDR3 is 9 residues long, ends included. The CDR3 loop is CASRQAPFL.

J is TRBJ1-2 and V is TRBV19, with 8 nucleotides matching TRBD1. Germline trimming cut 1 base from V and 8 bases from J; bases unmatched to any gene: 6. Germline V CDR1 and CDR2: LNHDA, SQIVND (reference sequence). This CDR3 region has 14 residues. The DNA for the CDR3 is TGTGCCAGTAGTATAGTAGGCGCAGGGGGCGGCTACACCTTC. Translation gives CASSIVGAGGGYTF.

The chain combines TRBV27 with TRBJ2-5; perhaps TRBD2 as D (6 bases). Germline loops: CDR1 MNHEY, CDR2 SMNVEV (reference sequence). CDR3 length: 13 residues. The V end was cut by 4 bases, the J end by 4 bases, with 10 bases between. CDR3 in DNA: TGTGCCAGCAGTTGGAACGGGGGAGAGACCCAGTACTTC. It translates to CASSWNGGETQYF.

The chain is built from TRBV7-4 and TRBJ1-3; D not resolved. V lost 5 bases and J 0 bases, leaving 17 bases between the germline ends. The CDR3 contains 17 residues. Germline CDR1 and CDR2: SGHVT and SQSDAQ. CDR3: CASSPPSATNSGNTIYF. CDR3 bases: TGTGCCAGCAGCCCGCCTTCAGCAACTAACTCTGGAAACACCATATATTTT.

V gene TRBV5-1 combines with J gene TRBJ2-7; 9 bases map to TRBD1. J gave up 5 bases and V 0 bases, and 9 bases lay outside the gene matches. CDR3 size: 16 residues. Looked up from germline, CDR1 is SGHRS and CDR2 is YFSETQ. Written as DNA, the CDR3 is TGCGCCAGCAGCTTGGGACAGGGGGGAATCGCCCACGAGCAGTACTTC. Protein: CASSLGQGGIAHEQYF.

The CDR3: CASSSSPGGPDTQYF. CDR3 in DNA: TGTGCCAGTTCTAGTTCCCCCGGGGGTCCAGATACGCAGTATTTT. The gene calls are TRBV19 and TRBJ2-3; a weak D match, TRBD2 (6 bases). Per germline, CDR1 LNHDA and CDR2 SQIVND (reference sequence). V dropped 8 bases and J dropped 4 bases, with 19 bases sitting between them. CDR3 length equals 15 residues.

In this sample, this clone turned up a few times. The chain has TRBV9 and TRBJ2-2; possibly TRBD2 for D (5 bases). The CDR3 contains 16 residues. CDR1 is SGDLS and CDR2 is YYNGEE in the germline V gene. Trimming took off 6 bases at V and 0 bases at J, with 15 bases between the two ends. CDR3 nucleotides: TGTGCCAGCAAGCGGACCCCGGAGTCGAACACCGGGGAGCTGTTTTTT. It specifies CASKRTPESNTGELFF.